The source of this TCR beta chain is a study of human T cells and chemical hapten exposure. Comment on this clonotype: This may arise from a read error, as a much more abundant clone is one base away.

TCRdb re-called the RACE reads through MiXCR, storing one row per CDR3 protein. The data contain about 81,000 distinct CDR3 sequences, over 6% of them singletons. Germline CDR1 LGHDT, CDR2 YNNKEL (reference sequence). This CDR3 is 17 amino acids long. V was clipped by 5 bases and J by 0 bases; unmatched bases: 10. Time point denoted: patch test 1, 2 weeks after DPC sensitization. Treatment denoted: therapeutic diphenylcyclopropenone sensitization with weekly scalp DPC. This rearrangement joins TRBV3-1 to TRBJ2-1, with TRBD2 matching 7 bases. This clonotype originated in a woman in her twenties or thirties with alopecia areata. Some clones in this sample may be carry-over from other donors' samples. The sample in question was whole blood, obtained in connection with sensitization to the hapten diphenylcyclopropenone (DPC). CDR3 bases: TGTGCCAGCAGCGATGGTTCGACTAGCAGCTCCTACAATGAGCAGTTCTTC. It codes for CASSDGSTSSSYNEQFF.